Following are 9 T cell receptor beta chains from one sample sequenced in a study of T-cell memory formation after mild COVID-19. TCRdb reanalysed the 5' RACE reads using MiXCR and keeps one entry per CDR3 protein. Here the sample spans around 100,000 distinct CDR3 sequences, 11% being singletons. The material sequenced was PBMCs or a T cell subset sorted from them (not recorded which). These receptors came from a man in his late teens or twenties who had mild COVID-19 (a few samples of this study predate the infection). Cell type and time point are not known.

This clonotype was seen only a few times. V usage is TRBV10-3 and J usage is TRBJ1-1; weak D call: TRBD1 (5 bases). The germline V gene has CDR1 ENHRY and CDR2 SYGVKD. The CDR3 runs 14 residues. The V and J ends lost 0 bases and 3 bases respectively, with 8 bases between them. CDR3 residues: CAISESGEDTEAFF. CDR3 nucleotides: TGTGCCATCAGTGAGTCAGGGGAGGACACTGAAGCTTTCTTT.

The CDR3 bases are TGTGCCAGCAGTTTCAAACACGGGTCCCAGTACTTC. The encoded protein is CASSFKHGSQYF. The chain employs TRBV7-9 and TRBJ2-5; no reliable D call. V lost 6 bases, J lost 9 bases, and 14 bases lay in between. The CDR3 length is 12 residues. The V gene's germline CDR1 is SEHNR and CDR2 FQNEAQ (reference sequence).

This clonotype has a handful of counts. This chain uses TRBV27 with TRBJ1-6; D ambiguous. Germline V gives CDR1 MNHEY, CDR2 SMNVEV (reference sequence). CDR3 size: 13 residues. The V and J ends lost 5 bases and 4 bases respectively, with 6 bases between them. This CDR3 is CASSAGYNSPLHF. The CDR3 DNA follows: TGTGCCAGCAGTGCGGGGTATAATTCACCCCTCCACTTT.

The chain employs TRBV27 and TRBJ1-1; possibly TRBD1 for D (6 bases). V was pared by 3 bases and J by 4 bases, with 15 bases between. In germline, CDR1 is MNHEY, CDR2 SMNVEV (reference sequence). The CDR3 is 15 amino acids. CDR3 bases: TGTGCCAGCAGTTTCAGGGGTGTAGCTGGCACTGAAGCTTTCTTT. Amino acids: CASSFRGVAGTEAFF.

This clonotype was seen repeatedly, ten times or more. V gene TRBV7-8 combines with J gene TRBJ2-1; D call uncertain. Trimming stripped 7 bases from V and 7 bases from J, with 11 bases between. CDR1 and CDR2 from the germline V gene are SGHVS and FQNEAQ. CDR3 length equals 12 residues. The CDR3 loop is CASMGIQNEQFF. The CDR3 bases are TGTGCCAGCATGGGAATACAAAATGAGCAGTTCTTC.

In its sample, this clonotype was seen a few times. The J gene is TRBJ1-2, the V gene TRBV7-9, with D perhaps matching TRBD1 (6 bases). V lost 1 base, J lost 6 bases, and 15 bases lay in between. This CDR3 is built from 15 residues. CDR1 and CDR2 (germline): SEHNR, FQNEAQ (reference sequence). CDR3 loop: CASSLVARGWDGYTF. Here the CDR3 DNA reads TGTGCCAGCAGCTTAGTCGCCAGGGGATGGGATGGCTACACCTTC.

Note on this clonotype: Germline and junction disagree at one end, which may indicate a read error. V is TRBV11-1 and J is TRBJ2-1; 7 nucleotides agree with TRBD1. This CDR3 contains 12 residues. Germline V lookup: CDR1 SGHAT, CDR2 FQDESV (reference sequence). The CDR3 sequence is CASSFDPTGMSF. The CDR3 DNA reads TGTGCCAGCAGTTTTGACCCGACAGGGATGTCCTTC. The full variable domain, with the rest looked up from reference TRBV11-1 and TRBJ2-1, is EAEVAQSPRYKITEKSQAVAFWCDPISGHATLYWYRQILGQGPELLVQFQDESVVDDSQLPKDRFSAERLKGVDSTLKIQPAELGDSAMYLCASSFDPTGMSFGPGTRLTVL.

The CDR3 nucleotides are TGTGCCAGCAGCCGGGACAGGGCGGAAGCTTTCTTT. It specifies CASSRDRAEAFF. V is TRBV5-4 and J is TRBJ1-1, with 9 bases fitting TRBD1. The trim removed 4 bases at V and 8 bases at J, leaving 3 bases unmatched. Germline V gene sequence: CDR1 SGHNT, CDR2 YYREEE (reference sequence). The CDR3 spans 12 residues.

This clonotype turned up a few times. This rearrangement joins TRBV11-2 to TRBJ2-1; 7 nucleotides align to TRBD2. Germline V gene data show CDR1 as SGHAT and CDR2 as FQNNGV. V lost 8 bases to trimming and J lost 7 bases; unmatched junction nucleotides: 5. This CDR3 spans 12 amino acids. The CDR3 DNA is TGTGCCAGCGGGGCCGGGGGGAATGAGCAGTTCTTC. The encoded protein is CASGAGGNEQFF.